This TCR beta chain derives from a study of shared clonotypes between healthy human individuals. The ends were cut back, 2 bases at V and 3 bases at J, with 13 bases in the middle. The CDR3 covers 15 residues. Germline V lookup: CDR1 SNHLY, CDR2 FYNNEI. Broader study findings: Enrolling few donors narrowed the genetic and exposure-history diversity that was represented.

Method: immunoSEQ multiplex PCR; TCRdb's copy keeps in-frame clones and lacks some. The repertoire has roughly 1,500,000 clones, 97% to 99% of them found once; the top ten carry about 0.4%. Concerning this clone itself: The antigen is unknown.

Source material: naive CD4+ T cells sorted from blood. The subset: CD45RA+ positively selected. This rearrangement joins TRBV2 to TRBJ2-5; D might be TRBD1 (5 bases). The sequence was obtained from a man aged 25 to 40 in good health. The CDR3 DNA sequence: TGTGCCAGCAGTGAACCGGGTCAGGGTGAAGAGACCCAGTACTTC. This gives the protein CASSEPGQGEETQYF.